The 6 T cell receptor beta chains below were found in one sample sequenced in a study of T cells after yellow fever vaccination. TCRdb reanalysed the 5' RACE reads using MiXCR and keeps one entry per CDR3 protein. Of about 350,000 distinct CDR3 sequences detected, over 4% appear once; the ten largest clones hold 20% to 25%. The source material was PBMCs, sampled 5 days after the yellow fever booster vaccination. These TCRs come from a young man who received the YFV17D yellow fever vaccine.

This clonotype was recorded a few times. The gene calls are TRBV5-1 and TRBJ1-1, with 9 bases identical to TRBD1. The V gene's germline CDR1 is SGHRS and CDR2 YFSETQ. After removal of 4 bases from V and 4 bases from J, the junction contained 11 bases not matched to a gene. There are 16 residues in the CDR3. DNA for the CDR3: TGCGCCAGCAGCCTAAATCCACAGGGGGCAGGCACTGAAGCTTTCTTT. Protein product: CASSLNPQGAGTEAFF.

This clonotype was seen at least ten times. V gene TRBV29-1 combines with J gene TRBJ1-1; D not certain. Trimming took 3 bases from V and 0 from J, leaving 8 bases between them. Germline V gene lookup returns CDR1 SQVTM and CDR2 ANQGSEA. The CDR3 sequence is 13 residues long. In DNA, the CDR3 is TGCAGCGTTGAGGTGACATTGAACACTGAAGCTTTCTTT. Protein: CSVEVTLNTEAFF.

This chain uses TRBV7-8 with TRBJ2-5; 12 nucleotides align to TRBD2. Per germline, CDR1 SGHVS and CDR2 FQNEAQ. V was clipped by 2 bases and J by 2 bases; unmatched bases: 3. CDR3 length: 16 amino acids. The CDR3 reads CASSLTSGGSQETQYF. The CDR3 bases are TGTGCCAGCAGCTTAACTAGCGGGGGGTCACAAGAGACCCAGTACTTC.

This clonotype was found a few times. The chain is built from TRBV20-1 and TRBJ1-5, with a weak D call TRBD1 (6 bases). This CDR3 has 14 amino acids. Germline-derived CDR1 and CDR2 are DFQATT and SNEGSKA (reference sequence). Trimming cost V 1 base and J 9 bases, with 16 bases left between them. The chain's CDR3 is CSARAGQTPGPQHF. The CDR3 region has the DNA TGCAGTGCTAGAGCGGGACAAACACCGGGGCCCCAGCATTTT.

The chain combines TRBV10-3 with TRBJ1-1; D is undetermined. V lost 6 bases and J 6 bases, leaving 14 bases between the germline ends. Per germline, CDR1 ENHRY and CDR2 SYGVKD. CDR3 length equals 13 residues. CDR3 DNA sequence: TGTGCCATCAGGATTTCAGGTGGGGCTGAAGCTTTCTTT. Protein sequence: CAIRISGGAEAFF.

The gene calls are TRBV4-1 and TRBJ1-2; 8 bases match TRBD1. Germline V lookup: CDR1 MGHRA, CDR2 YSYEKL. V was clipped by 5 bases and J by 7 bases; unmatched bases: 15. There are 16 residues in the CDR3. The CDR3, as DNA: TGCGCCAGCAGCTCCAGGAGCTGGGACAGGCGGTCTGGCTACACCTTC. It codes for CASSSRSWDRRSGYTF.